This T cell receptor beta chain was obtained from a study of metastatic and nonmetastatic thyroid tumors. Study in general: Repertoires of blood and of tissue (tumor or nodule) from malignant and benign thyroid patients were compared.

TCRdb re-clonotyped the PCR reads via MiXCR. Among 4,600 or so clones listed, around 30% were seen once. V was cut by 4 bases and J by 4 bases, with 16 bases left in between. Germline CDR1 reads MNHEY; CDR2 reads SMNVEV (reference sequence). The CDR3 length is 15 residues. This clone was seen a few times. Prior to thyroid surgery, none of the patients had received any treatment. The sequence was collected from a male donor with papillary thyroid cancer or a benign thyroid nodule (not recorded which). Some clones in this sample may be carry-over from other donors' samples. The specimen sequenced was adjacent normal tissue. The genes are TRBV27 and TRBJ1-2; D gene ambiguous. CDR3: CASSSSGSSFYGYTF. CDR3 nucleotides: TGTGCCAGCAGTTCCTCAGGAAGTTCTTTCTATGGCTACACCTTC.